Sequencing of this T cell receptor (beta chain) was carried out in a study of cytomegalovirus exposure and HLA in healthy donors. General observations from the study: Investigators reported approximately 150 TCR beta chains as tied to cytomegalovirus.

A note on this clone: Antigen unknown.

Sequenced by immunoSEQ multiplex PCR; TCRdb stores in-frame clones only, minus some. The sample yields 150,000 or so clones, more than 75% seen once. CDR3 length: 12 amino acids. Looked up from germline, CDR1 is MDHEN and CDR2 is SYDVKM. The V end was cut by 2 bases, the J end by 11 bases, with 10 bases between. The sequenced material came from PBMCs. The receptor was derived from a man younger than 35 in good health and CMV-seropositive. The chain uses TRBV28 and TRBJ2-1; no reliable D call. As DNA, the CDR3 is TGTGCCAGCAGTTTAAATTCTATCAAGCAGTTCTTC. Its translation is CASSLNSIKQFF.